This TCR beta chain was obtained from a study of cytomegalovirus exposure and HLA in healthy donors. The length of the CDR3 is 13 residues. Trimming took off 4 bases at V and 12 bases at J, with 17 bases between the two ends. Germline lookup yields CDR1 SGHDT and CDR2 YYEEEE. The study ran its PCR with 60 Vbeta and 13 Jbeta primers. Libraries were prepared by immunoSEQ multiplex PCR; TCRdb keeps only in-frame clonotypes and omits some of them. Of about 120,000 clones in the sample, 77% were seen once. This TCR derives from a man in his late teens or twenties in good health and CMV-seropositive. The genes are TRBV5-6 and TRBJ2-4, with a tentative D call TRBD2 (5 bases). Input material: PBMCs. For the CDR3, the DNA is TGTGCCAGCAGCCCGGGTGGCGAGGGCAGTCAGTACTTC. The encoded protein is CASSPGGEGSQYF.